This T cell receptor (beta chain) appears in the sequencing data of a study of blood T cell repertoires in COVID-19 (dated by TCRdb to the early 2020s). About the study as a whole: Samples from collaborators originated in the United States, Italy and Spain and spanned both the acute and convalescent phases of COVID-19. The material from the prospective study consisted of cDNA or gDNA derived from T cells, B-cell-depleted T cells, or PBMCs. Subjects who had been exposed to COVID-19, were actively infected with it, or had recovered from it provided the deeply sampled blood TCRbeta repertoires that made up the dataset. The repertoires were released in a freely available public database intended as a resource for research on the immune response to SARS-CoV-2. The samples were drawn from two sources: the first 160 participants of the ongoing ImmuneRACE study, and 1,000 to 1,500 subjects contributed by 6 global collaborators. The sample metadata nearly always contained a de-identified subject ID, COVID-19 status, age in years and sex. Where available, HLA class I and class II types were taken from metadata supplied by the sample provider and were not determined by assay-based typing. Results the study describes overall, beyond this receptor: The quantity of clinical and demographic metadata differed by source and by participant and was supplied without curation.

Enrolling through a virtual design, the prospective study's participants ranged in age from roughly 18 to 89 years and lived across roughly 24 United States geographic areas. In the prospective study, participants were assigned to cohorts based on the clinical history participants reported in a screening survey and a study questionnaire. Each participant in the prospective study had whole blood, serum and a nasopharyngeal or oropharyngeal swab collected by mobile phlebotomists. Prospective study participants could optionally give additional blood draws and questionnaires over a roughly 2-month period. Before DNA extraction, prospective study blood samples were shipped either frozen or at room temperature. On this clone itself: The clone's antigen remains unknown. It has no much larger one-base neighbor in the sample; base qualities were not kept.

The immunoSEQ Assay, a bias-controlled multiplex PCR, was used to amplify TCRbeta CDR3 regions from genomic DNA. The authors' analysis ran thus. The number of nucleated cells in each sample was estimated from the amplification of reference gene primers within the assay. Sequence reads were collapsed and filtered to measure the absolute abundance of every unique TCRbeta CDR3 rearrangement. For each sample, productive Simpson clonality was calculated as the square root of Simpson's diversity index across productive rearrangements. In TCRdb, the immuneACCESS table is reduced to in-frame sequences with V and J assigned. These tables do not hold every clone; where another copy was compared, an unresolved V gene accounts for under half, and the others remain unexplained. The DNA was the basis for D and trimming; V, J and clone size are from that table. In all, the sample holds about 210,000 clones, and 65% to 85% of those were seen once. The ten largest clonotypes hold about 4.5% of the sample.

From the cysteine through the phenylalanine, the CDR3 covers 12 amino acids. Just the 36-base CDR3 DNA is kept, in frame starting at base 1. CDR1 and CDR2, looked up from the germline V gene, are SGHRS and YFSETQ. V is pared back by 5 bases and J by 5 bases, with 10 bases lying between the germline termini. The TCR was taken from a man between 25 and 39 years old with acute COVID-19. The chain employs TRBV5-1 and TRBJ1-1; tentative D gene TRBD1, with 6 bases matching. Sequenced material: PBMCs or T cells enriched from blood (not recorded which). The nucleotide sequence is TGCGCCAGCAGAACTCAGGGGACTGAAGCTTTCTTT. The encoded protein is CASRTQGTEAFF.